Following are 31 T cell receptor beta chains from one sample sequenced in a study of blood T cell repertoires in COVID-19 (TCRdb year 2020). The method behind the library was the immunoSEQ multiplex PCR assay. In TCRdb, the immuneACCESS table is reduced to in-frame sequences with V and J assigned. These tables do not hold every clone; where another copy was compared, an unresolved V gene accounts for under half, and the others remain unexplained. For this sample the table gives fewer than 250,000 clones, of which under 90% were detected only once. 10% of the sample is in the top ten clones. Material: peripheral blood. Receptor source: a woman of 80 years or more with COVID-19, enrolled during active disease.

The V call is TRBV10-2, the J call TRBJ1-5; 7 bases agree with TRBD1. The CDR3 loop spans 17 amino acids. Germline trimming cut 6 bases from V and 6 bases from J; bases unmatched to any gene: 17. CDR1 and CDR2 (germline): WSHSY, SAAADI. CDR3 amino acids: CASSNDRVDLGTQPQHF. Written as DNA, the CDR3 is TGCGCCAGCAGCAACGACAGGGTTGATTTAGGAACTCAGCCCCAGCATTTT.

This clone has just a few counts. The rearrangement uses TRBV10-3 and TRBJ1-4; D gene unclear. The CDR3 extends over 13 amino acids. V was trimmed by 10 bases and J by 10 bases, leaving 19 bases between them. CDR1 and CDR2 from the germline V gene are ENHRY and SYGVKD. In DNA form, the CDR3 reads TGTGCCACAACCCTTTCCGGGTCGGGAAAACTGTTTTTT. Protein sequence: CATTLSGSGKLFF.

V is TRBV5-4 and J is TRBJ1-4, with 8 bases lining up with TRBD1. CDR1 is SGHNT and CDR2 is YYREEE in the germline V gene (reference sequence). V was pared by 6 bases and J by 3 bases, with 10 bases of the junction left unmatched. The length of the CDR3 is 16 residues. CDR3 sequence reads: CASTSGQGASNEKLFF. CDR3 coding DNA: TGTGCCAGCACCTCAGGGCAGGGGGCCTCTAATGAAAAACTGTTTTTT.

The V call is TRBV5-1, the J call TRBJ2-3; 7 positions agree with TRBD2. CDR1 SGHRS and CDR2 YFSETQ come from the germline V gene. This CDR3 region has 14 residues. J was trimmed by 6 bases and V by 2 bases; bases with no gene match: 6. CDR3: CASSFDSGRDTQYF. The CDR3 nucleotides read TGCGCCAGCAGCTTTGATAGCGGGCGGGATACGCAGTATTTT.

This chain uses TRBV4-2 with TRBJ1-2; weak D call: TRBD1 (6 bases). The CDR3 consists of 15 residues. The V end lost 4 bases, the J end lost 6 bases, and 18 bases lay between the germline ends. The germline V gene encodes CDR1 LGHNA and CDR2 YNFKEQ. CDR3 amino acids: CASSLSHTGSNGYTF. The CDR3 bases are TGTGCCAGCAGCCTTTCACACACAGGGAGTAATGGCTACACCTTC.

This clone was detected a few times. The chain is built from TRBV5-1 and TRBJ2-5; D not resolved. V dropped 0 bases and J dropped 3 bases, with 9 bases sitting between them. This CDR3 spans 14 amino acids. Germline V CDR1 and CDR2: SGHRS, YFSETQ. CDR3 amino acids: CASSLVAAEETQYF. CDR3 DNA: TGCGCCAGCAGCTTGGTGGCGGCGGAAGAGACCCAGTACTTC.

This rearrangement joins TRBV9 to TRBJ1-2, with TRBD1 matching 7 bases. J gave up 2 bases and V 0 bases, and 4 bases lay outside the gene matches. Germline V lookup: CDR1 SGDLS, CDR2 YYNGEE. The CDR3 loop spans 15 amino acids. CDR3 in amino acids: CASSVGQGVNYGYTF. The CDR3 DNA sequence: TGTGCCAGCAGCGTAGGGCAGGGGGTAAACTATGGCTACACCTTC.

V and J are TRBV5-8 and TRBJ1-1, with TRBD1 identical over 8 bases. CDR1 is SGHTS and CDR2 is YDEGEE in the germline V gene. CDR3 length equals 15 residues. CDR3 coding DNA: TGTTCTACAGGGGGAATTAGATTGGTTGTCGCTGAAGCTTTCTTT. Its protein is CSTGGIRLVVAEAFF.

The chain has TRBV3-1 (or the pseudogene TRBV3-2) and TRBJ1-2; D is possibly TRBD1 (5 bases). Germline CDR1 and CDR2: LGHDT and YNNKEL (reference sequence). The CDR3 spans 12 residues. The V end was cut by 0 bases, the J end by 14 bases, with 13 bases between. This CDR3 reads CASSQDVAGKTF. In DNA, the CDR3 is TGTGCCAGCAGCCAAGACGTGGCAGGGAAGACCTTC.

V usage is TRBV19 and J usage is TRBJ2-1; D possibly corresponds to TRBD2 (6 bases). The CDR3 sequence is 15 residues long. Trimming shortened V by 6 bases and J by 6 bases, and 18 bases separated the two germline ends. Looked up from germline, CDR1 is LNHDA and CDR2 is SQIVND (reference sequence). The CDR3 DNA reads as TGTGCCAGTAGGCTGGGGTGGGGGGACCTCAATGAGCAGTTCTTC. The encoded protein is CASRLGWGDLNEQFF.

This chain connects TRBV6-5 to TRBJ1-2; D is uncertain. Trimming shortened V by 7 bases and J by 3 bases, and 9 bases separated the two germline ends. Germline CDR1 reads MNHEY; CDR2 reads SVGAGI. The CDR3 contains 12 residues. CDR3 DNA sequence: TGTGCCAGCACGGGTTCCTACTATGGCTACACCTTC. As protein: CASTGSYYGYTF.

The rearrangement uses TRBV5-4 and TRBJ1-2; 9 nucleotides align to TRBD1. The CDR3 has 16 amino acids. V lost 4 bases to trimming and J lost 2 bases; unmatched junction nucleotides: 9. Germline V gives CDR1 SGHNT, CDR2 YYREEE (reference sequence). CDR3 DNA: TGTGCCAGCAGCCAGGGGGGGACAGGGCTCAACTATGGCTACACCTTC. Amino acids: CASSQGGTGLNYGYTF.

The V and J genes are TRBV7-2 and TRBJ2-3; no reliable D call. Between the trimmed V and J ends, which lost 4 bases and 4 bases, there was a span of 9 bases. Germline CDR1 and CDR2: SGHTA and FQGNSA. This CDR3 contains 13 residues. The CDR3 coding sequence is TGTGCCAGCAGCTCACAGATCCCAGATACGCAGTATTTT. Translated: CASSSQIPDTQYF.

This chain links TRBV13 with TRBJ1-2, with TRBD1 matching 7 bases. Germline loops: CDR1 PRHDT, CDR2 FYEKMQ (reference sequence). This CDR3 comprises 14 residues. V dropped 4 bases and J dropped 8; count of bases not matched to a gene: 10. CDR3 coding DNA: TGTGCCAGCAGCTCCACGACAGGGTCTTTCGGCTACACCTTC. Its translation: CASSSTTGSFGYTF.

The chain employs TRBV6-2 or TRBV6-3 and TRBJ1-1, with TRBD1 matching over 11 bases. V lost 0 bases to trimming and J lost 2 bases; unmatched junction nucleotides: 5. The CDR3 consists of 17 residues. CDR1 and CDR2 (germline): MNHEY, SVGEGT. This CDR3 is CASSYSGTGGINTEAFF. The CDR3 DNA follows: TGTGCCAGCAGTTACTCCGGGACAGGGGGTATTAACACTGAAGCTTTCTTT.

The chain links TRBV5-1 to TRBJ1-1; weak D call: TRBD1 (6 bases). Looked up from germline, CDR1 is SGHRS and CDR2 is YFSETQ. The CDR3 contains 14 residues. Trimming stripped 5 bases from V and 1 base from J, with 12 bases between. Written as DNA, the CDR3 is TGCGCCAGCAGACCGAGACAGGAGAACACTGAAGCTTTCTTT. This sequence encodes CASRPRQENTEAFF.

The CDR3 region has the DNA TGTGCCATTAAAGGGACAGGGTTACCTGGCTACACCTTC. This gives the protein CAIKGTGLPGYTF. V and J are TRBV24-1 and TRBJ1-2, with 9 bases aligning to TRBD1. This CDR3 is built from 13 residues. CDR1 KGHDR and CDR2 SFDVKD come from the germline V gene. V was clipped by 11 bases and J by 7 bases; unmatched bases: 10.

The chain is built from TRBV6-5 and TRBJ2-7; no firm D call. This CDR3 has 13 residues. Germline assignment: CDR1 MNHEY and CDR2 SVGAGI. Trimming took off 7 bases at V and 3 bases at J, with 13 bases between the two ends. Here the CDR3 DNA reads TGTGCCAGCATTCTCACTGGAGACTACGAGCAGTACTTC. It specifies CASILTGDYEQYF.

This chain uses TRBV5-1 with TRBJ1-1; TRBD1 agrees at 11 bases. CDR3 length: 15 residues. Unmatched junction bases numbered 7, after V lost 3 bases and J lost 6 bases. CDR1 is SGHRS, CDR2 YFSETQ, per germline. DNA for the CDR3: TGCGCCAGCAGCTCCGGACAGGGGGCGCATGCTGAAGCTTTCTTT. Protein sequence: CASSSGQGAHAEAFF.

This chain joins TRBV5-6 and TRBJ1-5; maybe TRBD1 (5 bases). The CDR3 consists of 15 residues. Germline V gene data show CDR1 as SGHDT and CDR2 as YYEEEE. Trimming cost V 0 bases and J 6 bases, with 13 bases left between them. The CDR3 DNA reads TGTGCCAGCAGCTTGGCCGGGGGTGTCGGTCAGCCCCAGCATTTT. Protein sequence: CASSLAGGVGQPQHF.

This rearrangement joins TRBV6-6 to TRBJ2-5, with 10 positions matching TRBD2. CDR1 and CDR2 (germline): MNHNY, SVGAGI (reference sequence). V was clipped by 5 bases and J by 4 bases; unmatched bases: 4. The CDR3 has 14 residues. The chain's CDR3 is CASSPQRGGETQYF. Written as DNA, the CDR3 is TGTGCCAGCAGTCCCCAGCGGGGGGGAGAGACCCAGTACTTC.

The rearrangement uses TRBV6-5 and TRBJ1-1; D call uncertain. This CDR3 comprises 12 residues. The germline V gene has CDR1 MNHEY and CDR2 SVGAGI. The CDR3 reads CSPSPLNTEAFF. The DNA for the CDR3 is TGTTCTCCCTCCCCTTTGAACACTGAAGCTTTCTTT.

This chain links TRBV24-1 with TRBJ2-5; 7 bases fit TRBD2. This CDR3 has 16 residues. V was pared by 4 bases and J by 3 bases, with 10 bases of the junction left unmatched. Germline V lookup: CDR1 KGHDR, CDR2 SFDVKD. CDR3 nucleotides: TGTGCCACCAGTGACTACGGCGGGGGTGGCAAAGAGACCCAGTACTTC. This gives the protein CATSDYGGGGKETQYF.

The chain employs TRBV25-1 and TRBJ2-7; D gene unclear. CDR3 length equals 12 residues. Germline V gene data show CDR1 as MGHDK and CDR2 as SYGVNS. V was pared by 4 bases and J by 3 bases, with 7 bases between. CDR3: CASSGGSYEQYV. The CDR3 bases are TGTGCCAGCAGTGGAGGCAGCTACGAGCAGTACGTC.

V and J are TRBV4-1 and TRBJ1-1, with D hard to call. Looked up from germline, CDR1 is MGHRA and CDR2 is YSYEKL. The CDR3 has 16 amino acids. V was pared by 6 bases and J by 0 bases, with 17 bases between. CDR3 DNA: TGCGCCAGCAGTCCAAAAGAGGTAGAGTTGAACACTGAAGCTTTCTTT. The encoded protein is CASSPKEVELNTEAFF.

This clone was observed a handful of times. The chain has TRBV6-5 and TRBJ2-7; TRBD2 might be the D (6 bases). The germline gives CDR1 MNHEY, CDR2 SVGAGI. The V end lost 8 bases, the J end lost 0 bases, and 11 bases lay between the germline ends. This CDR3 region has 13 residues. CDR3 region: CASGAGTSYEQYF. For the CDR3, the DNA is TGTGCCAGCGGAGCGGGCACCTCCTACGAGCAGTACTTC.

V gene TRBV30 combines with J gene TRBJ2-1, with D possibly matching TRBD2 (5 bases). Germline values: CDR1 GTSNPN, CDR2 SVGIG (reference sequence). The V end was cut by 1 base, the J end by 10 bases, with 17 bases between. The CDR3 runs to 14 residues. CDR3 protein: CAWSEVAPSAEQFF. DNA for the CDR3: TGTGCCTGGAGTGAGGTAGCGCCCTCTGCAGAGCAGTTCTTC. Full variable domain (rest looked up from reference TRBV30 and TRBJ2-1): SQTIHQWPATLVQPVGSPLSLECTVEGTSNPNLYWYRQAAGRGLQLLFYSVGIGQISSEVPQNLSASRPQDRQFILSSKKLLLSDSGFYLCAWSEVAPSAEQFFGPGTRLTVL.

On this clone: This CDR3 fails to terminate in the conserved phenylalanine or tryptophan, so it likely reflects a read error. No DNA is shown, since the ends of the CDR3 on it are uncertain; the CDR3 is the one TCRdb lists. The chain couples TRBV11-2 to TRBJ2-6; the table's D call TRBD1 went unverified against the DNA. CDR1 is SGHAT, CDR2 FQNNGV, per germline. The CDR3 contains 14 residues when both ends are counted. The CDR3 sequence: CASSHQPRDKGEPS.

The chain combines TRBV25-1 with TRBJ1-6; perhaps TRBD1 as D (5 bases). The CDR3 extends over 13 amino acids. Germline values: CDR1 MGHDK, CDR2 SYGVNS. Trimming took off 2 bases at V and 14 bases at J, with 13 bases between the two ends. CDR3 amino acids: CASSEPAPGTLHF. The CDR3 DNA is TGTGCCAGCAGTGAACCCGCTCCAGGGACCCTCCACTTT.

The V call is TRBV5-4, the J call TRBJ1-4, with TRBD1 identical over 7 bases. Germline CDR1 reads SGHNT; CDR2 reads YYREEE (reference sequence). The trim removed 3 bases at V and 7 bases at J, leaving 9 bases unmatched. CDR3 length: 15 residues. This CDR3 is CASSSRQGSGEKLFF. The CDR3 coding sequence is TGTGCCAGCAGCTCTCGACAGGGTAGCGGTGAAAAACTGTTTTTT.

This chain connects TRBV5-6 to TRBJ1-2, with 7 bases fitting TRBD1. Trimming cost V 4 bases and J 1 base; bases outside gene matches: 10. CDR1 and CDR2 (germline): SGHDT, YYEEEE. The CDR3 runs 16 residues. The DNA for the CDR3 is TGTGCCAGCAGCCCACAGGGGCTTATTCTTAACTATGGCTACACCTTC. Translating gives CASSPQGLILNYGYTF.